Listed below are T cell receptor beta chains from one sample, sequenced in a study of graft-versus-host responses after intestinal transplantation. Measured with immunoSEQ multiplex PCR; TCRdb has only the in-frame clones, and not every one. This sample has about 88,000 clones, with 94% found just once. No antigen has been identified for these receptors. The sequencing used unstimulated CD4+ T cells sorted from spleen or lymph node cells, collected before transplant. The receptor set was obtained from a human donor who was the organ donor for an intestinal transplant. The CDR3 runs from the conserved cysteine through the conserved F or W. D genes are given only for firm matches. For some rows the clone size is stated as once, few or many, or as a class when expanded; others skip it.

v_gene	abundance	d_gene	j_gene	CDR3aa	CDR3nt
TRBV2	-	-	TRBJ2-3	CASSDAIRITDTQYF	TGTGCCAGCAGTGACGCCATCAGAATCACAGATACGCAGTATTTT
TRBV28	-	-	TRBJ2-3	CASSLPGRAASTDTQYF	TGTGCCAGCAGTTTACCTGGGCGGGCGGCTAGCACAGATACGCAGTATTTT
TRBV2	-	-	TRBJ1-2	CASSQEYANYGYTF	TGTGCCAGCAGTCAAGAATATGCTAACTATGGCTACACCTTC
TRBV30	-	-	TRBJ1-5	CAWSVQGFGRQPQHF	TGTGCCTGGAGTGTACAGGGATTTGGGAGGCAGCCCCAGCATTTT
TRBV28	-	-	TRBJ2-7	CASTLTGSSYEQYF	TGTGCCAGCACTCTGACGGGCAGTTCCTACGAGCAGTACTTC
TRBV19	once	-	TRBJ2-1	CASSMALAQHEQFF	TGTGCCAGTAGTATGGCGCTAGCCCAACATGAGCAGTTCTTC
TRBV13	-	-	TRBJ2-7	CASSLLVPGGTAQYF	TGTGCCAGCAGCTTATTGGTGCCGGGGGGCACCGCGCAGTACTTC
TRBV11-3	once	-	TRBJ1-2	CASSLDTGYGYTF	TGTGCCAGCAGCTTGGACACAGGCTATGGCTACACCTTC
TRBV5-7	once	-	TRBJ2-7	CASSRDNSYEQYF	TGTGCCAGCAGCCGGGACAACTCCTACGAGCAGTACTTC
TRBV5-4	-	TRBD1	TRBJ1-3	CASSYGQGLVNTIYF	TGTGCCAGCAGCTATGGACAGGGTTTAGTAAACACCATATATTTT
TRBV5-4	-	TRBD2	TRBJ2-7	CASSYQGLAGDEQYF	TGTGCCAGCAGCTACCAGGGACTAGCGGGCGACGAGCAGTACTTC
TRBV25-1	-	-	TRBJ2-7	CASSAGTGNYYEQYF	TGTGCCAGCAGTGCAGGGACGGGAAACTACTACGAGCAGTACTTC
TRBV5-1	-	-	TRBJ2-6	CASSLKDSGANVLTF	TGCGCCAGCAGCTTAAAGGACTCTGGGGCCAACGTCCTGACTTTC
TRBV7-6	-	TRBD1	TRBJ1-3	CASSQRTGALSGNTIYF	TGTGCCAGCAGCCAACGGACAGGGGCCTTGTCAGGAAACACCATATATTTT
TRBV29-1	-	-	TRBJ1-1	CSVEIGGPLSEAFF	TGCAGCGTTGAAATCGGGGGTCCGCTTTCTGAAGCTTTCTTT
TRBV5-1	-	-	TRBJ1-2	CASSLTANYGYTF	TGCGCCAGCAGCCTGACAGCTAACTATGGCTACACCTTC
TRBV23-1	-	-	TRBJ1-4	CASSQSSEGGEKLFF	TGCGCCAGCAGTCAATCATCTGAGGGCGGGGAAAAACTGTTTTTT
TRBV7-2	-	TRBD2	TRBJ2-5	CASSPGRAQETQYF	TGTGCCAGCAGCCCCGGGAGGGCCCAAGAGACCCAGTACTTC
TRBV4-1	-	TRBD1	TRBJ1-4	CASSQDAGTGGEKLFF	TGCGCCAGCAGCCAAGATGCTGGGACAGGGGGCGAAAAACTGTTTTTT
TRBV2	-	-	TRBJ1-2	CASTTTTSAGYTF	TGTGCCAGCACAACCACCACCTCTGCTGGCTACACCTTC
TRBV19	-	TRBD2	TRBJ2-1	CASSERGGFDEQFF	TGTGCCAGTAGTGAACGGGGGGGCTTCGATGAGCAGTTCTTC
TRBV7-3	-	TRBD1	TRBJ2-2	CASSLTRDRGSTGELFF	TGTGCCAGCAGCCTGACCCGGGACAGGGGCAGCACCGGGGAGCTGTTTTTT
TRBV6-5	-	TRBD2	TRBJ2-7	CASSYFAGVYEQYF	TGTGCCAGCAGTTACTTTGCGGGGGTGTACGAGCAGTACTTC
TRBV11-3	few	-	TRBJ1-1	CASSLDRDPNTEAFF	TGTGCCAGCAGCTTAGACAGGGACCCGAACACTGAAGCTTTCTTT
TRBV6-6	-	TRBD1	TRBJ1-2	CASRSGTGNYGYTF	TGTGCCAGCAGATCCGGGACAGGCAACTATGGCTACACCTTC
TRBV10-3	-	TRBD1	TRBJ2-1	CAISGGTGGYNEQFF	TGTGCCATCAGTGGAGGGACAGGGGGCTACAATGAGCAGTTCTTC
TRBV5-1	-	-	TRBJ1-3	CASSPTGLSGNTIYF	TGCGCCAGCAGCCCCACGGGCCTTTCTGGAAACACCATATATTTT
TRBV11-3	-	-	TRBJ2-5	CASSFRLPWGNEETQYF	TGTGCCAGCAGCTTTAGACTCCCCTGGGGGAACGAAGAGACCCAGTACTTC